This T cell receptor beta chain was captured by sequencing in a study of naive and memory T cell subsets. With 5 bases clipped from V and 5 bases from J, the junction kept 9 bases outside the gene matches. CDR3 length equals 16 residues. The germline V gene encodes CDR1 SGHTA and CDR2 FQGNSA. This clonotype was detected many times. TCR cDNA received a 3' ligated oligonucleotide that carried a UMI. Whole-blood samples were less than 3 ml of peripheral blood from healthy adult volunteers. The SP2 primer and nested alpha and beta constant region primers amplified ligated cDNA in four rounds. Blood and skin TCR RNA was reverse transcribed with alpha and beta constant primers. Each CDR3 protein gets one entry after TCRdb re-called the 5' RACE reads with MiXCR. The sample has 50,000 to 65,000 distinct CDR3 sequences, about 7.1% seen once; the top ten hold roughly 9.8%.

J is TRBJ2-1 and V is TRBV7-2; 10 bases are a match to TRBD2. The origin of this receptor is a female donor in good health. Here the CDR3 DNA reads TGTGCCAGCAGCCCCACCGGGACTAGCGCTCACAATGAGCAGTTCTTC. Protein product: CASSPTGTSAHNEQFF.